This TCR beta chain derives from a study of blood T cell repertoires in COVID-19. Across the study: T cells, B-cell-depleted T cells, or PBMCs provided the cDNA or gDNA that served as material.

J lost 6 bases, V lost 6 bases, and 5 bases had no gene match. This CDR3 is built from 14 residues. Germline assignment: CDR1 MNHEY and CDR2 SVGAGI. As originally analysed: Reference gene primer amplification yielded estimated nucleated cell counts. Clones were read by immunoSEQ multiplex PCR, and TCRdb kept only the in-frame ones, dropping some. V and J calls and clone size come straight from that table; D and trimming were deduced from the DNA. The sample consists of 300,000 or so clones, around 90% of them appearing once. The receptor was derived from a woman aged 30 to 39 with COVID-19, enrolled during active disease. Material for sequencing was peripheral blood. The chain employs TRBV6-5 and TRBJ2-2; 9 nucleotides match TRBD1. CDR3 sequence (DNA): TGTGCCAGCAGGAAGAGACAGGGGGCCGGGGAGCTGTTTTTT. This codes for CASRKRQGAGELFF.